A single sample gave rise to the 5 T cell receptor beta chains below, sequenced in a study of response to subunit inactivated influenza vaccine. TCRdb called the RT-PCR reads again in MiXCR, with one record for every CDR3 protein. This table holds some 800,000 distinct CDR3 sequences, over 20% found once. The source was PBMCs from blood, collected more than 4 days after vaccination. All receptors come from a man aged 50 to 59 who received an inactivated influenza vaccine.

A few counts support this clonotype. The genes are TRBV3-1 and TRBJ2-2; 7 bases align to TRBD2. The ends lost 0 bases at V and 0 bases at J; junction bases unmatched: 7. This CDR3 has 18 amino acids. CDR1 is LGHDT and CDR2 is YNNKEL in the germline V gene (reference sequence). DNA of the CDR3: TGTGCCAGCAGCCAAGAAAGAGCGGGACTACCGAACACCGGGGAGCTGTTTTTT. Translated: CASSQERAGLPNTGELFF.

The chain joins TRBV29-1 to TRBJ2-3, with 8 bases aligning to TRBD2. Germline V gene sequence: CDR1 SQVTM, CDR2 ANQGSEA. Unmatched junction bases numbered 10, after V lost 7 bases and J lost 1 base. CDR3 length equals 15 residues. In DNA form, the CDR3 reads TGCAGCGCGTGGGCCCGGGAGGGCGGCACAGATACGCAGTATTTT. This encodes CSAWAREGGTDTQYF.

In its sample, this clonotype was seen a few times. The chain carries TRBV28 and TRBJ2-3; D is uncertain. V lost 6 bases, J lost 7 bases, and 29 bases lay in between. The CDR3 runs 18 residues. Germline V gene data show CDR1 as MDHEN and CDR2 as SYDVKM. CDR3 sequence reads: CASSYSLYAMVGQNTQYF. The CDR3 DNA reads TGTGCCAGCAGCTACTCCCTCTACGCAATGGTCGGGCAGAATACGCAGTATTTT.

The chain uses TRBV3-1 and TRBJ2-1; a weak D match, TRBD2 (5 bases). V was trimmed by 1 base and J by 5 bases, leaving 9 bases between them. The CDR3 is 14 amino acids. CDR1 LGHDT and CDR2 YNNKEL come from the germline V gene (reference sequence). CDR3 residues: CASSQVVGDNEQFF. The CDR3 DNA is TGTGCCAGCAGCCAAGTTGTCGGGGACAATGAGCAGTTCTTC.

The chain joins TRBV10-3 to TRBJ2-1, with D possibly being TRBD2 (6 bases). V was pared by 4 bases and J by 7 bases, with 14 bases between. Germline CDR1 ENHRY, CDR2 SYGVKD. The CDR3 totals 14 residues. CDR3 sequence (DNA): TGTGCCATCAGTGCTGACCTACTAGCAAATGAGCAGTTCTTC. Translation gives CAISADLLANEQFF.